This T cell receptor (beta chain) emerged from a study of CD8+CD57+ T cells in acquired aplastic anemia. Study-wide context: Sorted cells (CD4+ and CD8+) yielded DNA amounts that averaged roughly 3 ug. Overall study results and limits: Patients were compared with controls for CD8+ Simpson's diversity, and no significant difference emerged. Between patients and controls, roughly 29 CD8+ CDR3 sequences were found in common.

The study profiled TCR beta VDJ and CDR3 using genomic DNA as template. TCRdb called the reads again in MiXCR, with one record for every CDR3 protein. The sample has some 290,000 distinct CDR3 sequences, about 56% seen once; the top ten hold less than 9.5%. Note on this clonotype: The target antigen is unknown.

V lost 4 bases to trimming and J lost 5 bases; unmatched junction nucleotides: 10. CDR3 length: 16 residues. Germline-derived CDR1 and CDR2 are SGHVS and FQNEAQ. Sequencing was performed on sorted CD4+, CD8+, or CD8+CD57+ T cells (not recorded which) from PBMCs. The chain links TRBV7-8 to TRBJ2-5, with TRBD1 matching 10 bases. The clonotype was recovered from a human donor with severe aplastic anemia or a healthy control (not recorded which). This CDR3 reads CASSSPLRTGGETQYF. In DNA, the CDR3 is TGTGCCAGCAGCTCACCGTTAAGGACAGGGGGGGAGACCCAGTACTTC.